One sample yielded the 5 T cell receptor beta chains listed below, sequenced in a study of CD8 T cells in ankylosing spondylitis. TCRdb independently ran MiXCR on the 5' RACE reads; one entry per CDR3 protein. The profile shows approximately 25,000 distinct CDR3 sequences, less than 3% of them singletons. What was sequenced was blood, either unsorted or a sorted T cell fraction (not recorded which). These receptor sequences come from a female donor with ankylosing spondylitis or in good health (not recorded which).

This clonotype has a count of ten or more. The chain combines TRBV21-1 with TRBJ2-6; the tabulated D call, TRBD1, remains unverified against the DNA. TRBV21-1 is recorded as a pseudogene. The CDR3 spans 18 residues. The CDR3 reads CASHPGERRETGANVLTF. In DNA, the CDR3 is TGTGCCAGCCACCCTGGTGAGCGAAGAGAGACTGGGGCCAACGTCCTGACTTTC.

This clonotype came up many times. The chain links TRBV9 to TRBJ1-1; D not resolved. V shed 4 bases and J shed 0 bases, with 16 bases lying between them. The CDR3 has 16 amino acids. Germline CDR1 reads SGDLS; CDR2 reads YYNGEE. The CDR3 here is CASSLEGNPMNTEAFF. The CDR3 DNA follows: TGTGCCAGCAGCCTCGAGGGAAACCCTATGAACACTGAAGCTTTCTTT.

This clonotype was seen repeatedly, ten times or more. This chain joins TRBV9 and TRBJ1-3; D is unresolved. V was trimmed by 4 bases and J by 7 bases, leaving 18 bases between them. Germline lookup yields CDR1 SGDLS and CDR2 YYNGEE. The CDR3 is 15 residues long. In DNA, the CDR3 is TGTGCCAGCAGCCGTCCCGGGGTATCGTGGAACACCATATATTTT. As protein: CASSRPGVSWNTIYF. The full variable domain, with the rest looked up from reference TRBV9 and TRBJ1-3, is DSGVTQTPKHLITATGQRVTLRCSPRSGDLSVYWYQQSLDQGLQFLIQYYNGEERAKGNILERFSAQQFPDLHSELNLSSLELGDSALYFCASSRPGVSWNTIYFGEGSWLTVV.

This clonotype was detected a few times. This sequence joins TRBV9 and TRBJ2-6, with D unclear. Germline V lookup: CDR1 SGDLS, CDR2 YYNGEE. V dropped 0 bases and J dropped 0 bases, with 4 bases sitting between them. The CDR3 covers 15 residues. CDR3 bases: TGTGCCAGCAGCGTAGAGAGCTCTGGGGCCAACGTCCTGACTTTC. Amino acid sequence: CASSVESSGANVLTF.

This clonotype was counted many times. The V gene is TRBV9, the J gene TRBJ2-1, with D possibly TRBD2 on 6 matching bases. Deletions cut 4 bases from V and 4 bases from J, with 12 bases between. Germline CDR1 and CDR2: SGDLS and YYNGEE. The CDR3 has 14 residues. DNA of the CDR3: TGTGCCAGCAGCCTCGGAGGGGCTTACAATGAGCAGTTCTTC. Residues: CASSLGGAYNEQFF. The entire variable domain, with the rest obtained from reference TRBV9 and TRBJ2-1, is as follows: DSGVTQTPKHLITATGQRVTLRCSPRSGDLSVYWYQQSLDQGLQFLIQYYNGEERAKGNILERFSAQQFPDLHSELNLSSLELGDSALYFCASSLGGAYNEQFFGPGTRLTVL.